This T cell receptor (beta chain) was obtained from a study of cytomegalovirus exposure and HLA in healthy donors. The wider study: Falling in the Caucasian-associated ancestry cluster were about 83% of approximately 410 genotyped donors.

Study-level results: A later analysis reportedly identified an Asian-associated ancestry cluster as carrying fewer N-insertions than the roughly 670-donor mean. Researchers reported in a later analysis that common viral pathogens appeared linked to several top clusters. Per published reports, the classifier diagnosed cytomegalovirus status with high specificity and sensitivity.

The PCR made use of 60 Vbeta and 13 Jbeta primers. TCRdb's table, derived via immunoSEQ multiplex PCR, lists solely in-frame clones and lacks some. The data hold about 160,000 clones, with approximately 85% observed a single time. Points on this clone: Its specificity is not known.

The V gene's germline CDR1 is SNHLY and CDR2 FYNNEI. CDR3 length: 15 residues. V lost 7 bases and J lost 2; bases outside the gene matches: 7. The sample consisted of PBMCs. This clonotype was sampled from a girl aged 2 to 9 in good health and CMV-seropositive. This chain joins TRBV2 and TRBJ2-5, with 10 bases fitting TRBD1. As DNA, the CDR3 is TGTGCCAGCAAGGACAGGGGGATTCGGCAAGAGACCCAGTACTTC. The encoded protein is CASKDRGIRQETQYF.